Below are 22 T cell receptor beta chains sequenced from a single sample in a study of Ad26.COV2.S vaccination and SARS-CoV-2 variants. Indicated treatment: roughly 20 received Ad26.COV2.S at low or high dose, single or two shots; five or six received placebo; per-sample allocation not given. At day 63 after the first vaccine or placebo injection, samples were drawn. The data were produced by immunoSEQ multiplex PCR, yet TCRdb's version contains in-frame clones alone and is incomplete. The sample has more than 400,000 clones, around 92% seen once. The sequences come from peripheral blood, collected in a trial of Ad26.COV2.S vaccine versus placebo. The receptors were gathered from a person aged 18-60 years who received the Ad26.COV2.S COVID-19 vaccine or a placebo.

V is TRBV19 and J is TRBJ2-1, with D possibly being TRBD2 (6 bases). In germline, CDR1 is LNHDA, CDR2 SQIVND (reference sequence). V was clipped by 3 bases and J by 0 bases, with 9 bases between them. The CDR3 spans 15 residues. The CDR3 DNA reads as TGTGCCAGTAGTATCACGACTAGCTCCTACAATGAGCAGTTCTTC. Amino acids: CASSITTSSYNEQFF.

This rearrangement joins TRBV7-9 to TRBJ2-1; 14 bases fit TRBD2. In germline, CDR1 is SEHNR, CDR2 FQNEAQ (reference sequence). J lost 10 bases, V lost 5 bases, and 13 bases had no gene match. This CDR3 comprises 17 residues. The CDR3 region is CASSLSGTSGGRGEQFF. DNA for the CDR3: TGTGCCAGCAGCCTCTCGGGGACTAGCGGGGGCCGGGGGGAGCAGTTCTTC.

The chain has TRBV7-2 and TRBJ1-1; D may be TRBD1 (6 bases). This CDR3 region has 16 residues. Trimming left V 8 bases short and J 0 bases short, with 19 bases between. CDR1 is SGHTA, CDR2 FQGNSA, per germline. CDR3 nucleotide sequence: TGTGCCAGCCTTTTCTCGGGGGCAAGTATGAACACTGAAGCTTTCTTT. Its protein product is CASLFSGASMNTEAFF. The full variable domain, rest sourced from reference TRBV7-2 and TRBJ1-1, is GAGVSQSPSNKVTEKGKDVELRCDPISGHTALYWYRQSLGQGLEFLIYFQGNSAPDKSGLPSDRFSAERTGGSVSTLTIQRTQQEDSAVYLCASLFSGASMNTEAFFGQGTRLTVV.

The J gene is TRBJ2-1, the V gene TRBV7-9; possible D gene TRBD2, 6 bases. Germline V lookup: CDR1 SEHNR, CDR2 FQNEAQ (reference sequence). CDR3 length: 14 residues. The V and J ends lost 2 bases and 6 bases respectively, with 11 bases between them. CDR3: CASSLKVGGNEQFF. Here the CDR3 DNA reads TGTGCCAGCAGCTTAAAGGTGGGGGGCAATGAGCAGTTCTTC.

The chain carries TRBV19 and TRBJ2-7; D is unclear. The V gene lost 4 bases and the J gene lost 1 base, with 11 bases spanning the gap. The CDR3 length is 14 residues. Germline CDR1 is LNHDA and CDR2 is SQIVND (reference sequence). The CDR3 spells CASSSAGESYEQYF. The DNA for the CDR3 is TGTGCCAGTAGTAGTGCCGGAGAGTCCTACGAGCAGTACTTC.

The chain is built from TRBV18 and TRBJ2-1; D is uncertain. Per the germline V gene, CDR1 is KGHSH and CDR2 is LQKENI. The CDR3 has 14 amino acids. The V end lost 3 bases, the J end lost 2 bases, and 8 bases lay between the germline ends. The CDR3 DNA is TGTGCCAGCTCACCCCCGGACGCCTACAATGAGCAGTTCTTC. This codes for CASSPPDAYNEQFF.

The gene calls are TRBV15 and TRBJ1-6; 8 bases fit TRBD1. The CDR3 runs 16 residues. The trim removed 7 bases at V and 4 bases at J, leaving 9 bases unmatched. From germline, CDR1 is LNHNV and CDR2 YYDKDF (reference sequence). Here the CDR3 DNA reads TGTGCCACCAATACAGACAGGGGTCCGTATAATTCACCCCTCCACTTT. Its protein product is CATNTDRGPYNSPLHF.

The CDR3 is CSASGAGPTDTQYF. CDR3 nucleotide sequence: TGCAGTGCTAGTGGTGCCGGGCCCACAGATACGCAGTATTTT. The rearrangement uses TRBV20-1 and TRBJ2-3, with D hard to call. This CDR3 has 14 residues. V lost 3 bases to trimming and J lost 2 bases, with 12 bases between them. Germline V gene lookup returns CDR1 DFQATT and CDR2 SNEGSKA (reference sequence).

V and J are TRBV6-5 and TRBJ2-3; TRBD2 matches 8 bases. V was clipped by 4 bases and J by 3 bases; unmatched bases: 3. CDR3 length: 14 amino acids. Per germline, CDR1 MNHEY and CDR2 SVGAGI. CDR3 residues: CASSLGLATDTQYF. The CDR3 nucleotides read TGTGCCAGCAGTTTAGGACTAGCAACAGATACGCAGTATTTT.

The V call is TRBV9, the J call TRBJ1-2; D is unclear. Looked up from germline, CDR1 is SGDLS and CDR2 is YYNGEE. Between the trimmed V and J ends, which lost 0 bases and 6 bases, there was a span of 12 bases. The CDR3 is 14 amino acids. CDR3 loop: CASSVDGRLDGYTF. In DNA, the CDR3 is TGTGCCAGCAGCGTAGACGGCAGGTTGGATGGCTACACCTTC.

This clone occurred once. The CDR3 DNA reads as TGTGCCAGCAGCATTCAACCGGAGGCAGGAAGGTCCTACGAGCAGTACTTC. Encoded protein: CASSIQPEAGRSYEQYF. The genes are TRBV21-1 and TRBJ2-7; the table assigns TRBD2, which was not confirmed against the DNA. TRBV21-1 is a documented pseudogene. This CDR3 is 17 amino acids long.

This rearrangement joins TRBV5-1 to TRBJ1-6; a weak D match, TRBD1 (5 bases). The CDR3 runs to 16 residues. V lost 1 base to trimming and J lost 7 bases, with 15 bases between them. Germline CDR1 SGHRS, CDR2 YFSETQ. The CDR3 here is CASSLTLGQRNSPLHF. DNA of the CDR3: TGCGCCAGCAGCTTGACTTTGGGGCAGCGGAATTCACCCCTCCACTTT.

The sample holds a few counts of this clone. The chain employs TRBV19 and TRBJ2-7; unclear D gene. Trimming stripped 1 base from V and 2 bases from J, with 9 bases between. Germline assignment: CDR1 LNHDA and CDR2 SQIVND (reference sequence). The length of the CDR3 is 14 residues. CDR3: CASSIVEGAYEQYF. Here the CDR3 DNA reads TGTGCCAGTAGTATAGTGGAAGGTGCCTACGAGCAGTACTTC.

There are a few counts of this clone. The J gene is TRBJ1-6, the V gene TRBV2; D unclear. The CDR3 has 17 residues. CDR1 SNHLY and CDR2 FYNNEI come from the germline V gene. V was clipped by 5 bases and J by 7 bases, with 21 bases between them. CDR3 DNA sequence: TGTGCCAGCAGTTACAATGGACCTGCCACCTTCAATTCACCCCTCCACTTT. It encodes CASSYNGPATFNSPLHF. Based on the CDR3 plus reference TRBV2 and TRBJ1-6, the full variable domain is EPEVTQTPSHQVTQMGQEVILRCVPISNHLYFYWYRQILGQKVEFLVSFYNNEISEKSEIFDDQFSVERPDGSNFTLKIRSTKLEDSAMYFCASSYNGPATFNSPLHFGNGTRLTVT.

The chain joins TRBV7-9 to TRBJ2-2, with 8 bases lining up with TRBD2. The germline gives CDR1 SEHNR, CDR2 FQNEAQ (reference sequence). This CDR3 is built from 15 residues. Trimming removed 9 bases from V and 7 bases from J; junction bases left unmatched: 13. CDR3 DNA: TGTGCCAGTGGAGGGGTAGCGGGGTTCGGCGGGGAGCTGTTTTTT. It codes for CASGGVAGFGGELFF.

The chain joins TRBV30 to TRBJ1-2, with D possibly being TRBD1 (6 bases). Germline loops: CDR1 GTSNPN, CDR2 SVGIG (reference sequence). The ends were cut back, 4 bases at V and 8 bases at J, with 23 bases in the middle. CDR3 size: 15 residues. CDR3 sequence: CAWTPLGQTYSGYTF. In DNA form, the CDR3 reads TGTGCCTGGACCCCCCTGGGACAAACCTATTCCGGCTACACCTTC.

The chain combines TRBV5-6 with TRBJ2-7, with 10 bases matching TRBD1. The germline gives CDR1 SGHDT, CDR2 YYEEEE. CDR3 length equals 15 residues. The J segment lost 4 bases and the V segment lost 4 bases, leaving 8 bases of the junction unmatched. In DNA, the CDR3 is TGTGCCAGCAGCCCCGGGACAGGGGAGGGGTACGAGCAGTACTTC. Residues: CASSPGTGEGYEQYF.

This chain joins TRBV19 and TRBJ1-3; no reliable D call. Germline V CDR1 and CDR2: LNHDA, SQIVND (reference sequence). This CDR3 has 13 amino acids. Trimming took off 6 bases at V and 0 bases at J, with 6 bases between the two ends. In DNA form, the CDR3 reads TGTGCCAGTAGGAATCTCTCTGGAAACACCATATATTTT. It codes for CASRNLSGNTIYF. The full variable domain, rest sourced from reference TRBV19 and TRBJ1-3, is DGGITQSPKYLFRKEGQNVTLSCEQNLNHDAMYWYRQDPGQGLRLIYYSQIVNDFQKGDIAEGYSVSREKKESFPLTVTSAQKNPTAFYLCASRNLSGNTIYFGEGSWLTVV.

The chain employs TRBV5-8 and TRBJ1-1; D not certain. The CDR3 extends over 15 amino acids. V lost 0 bases and J lost 0, with 9 bases in between. Looked up from germline, CDR1 is SGHTS and CDR2 is YDEGEE. CDR3 amino acids: CASSLVPDMNTEAFF. CDR3 DNA sequence: TGTGCCAGCAGCTTGGTTCCAGATATGAACACTGAAGCTTTCTTT. Complete variable domain (other parts from reference TRBV5-8 and TRBJ1-1): EAGVTQSPTHLIKTRGQQATLRCSPISGHTSVYWYQQALGLGLQFLLWYDEGEERNRGNFPPRFSGRQFPNYSSELNVNALELEDSALYLCASSLVPDMNTEAFFGQGTRLTVV.

The chain couples TRBV5-1 to TRBJ2-3; a weak D match, TRBD2 (6 bases). The CDR3 sequence is 17 residues long. Germline V gene data show CDR1 as SGHRS and CDR2 as YFSETQ. The ends were cut back, 0 bases at V and 3 bases at J, with 17 bases in the middle. The CDR3 loop is CASSLVGGGAGTDTQYF. For the CDR3, the DNA is TGCGCCAGCAGCTTGGTGGGTGGAGGGGCCGGGACAGATACGCAGTATTTT.

About this clone: The identical CDR3 is also encoded by other nucleotide sequences in the sample. This chain joins TRBV18 and TRBJ1-5; no clear D gene. The germline V gene has CDR1 KGHSH and CDR2 LQKENI. Trimming stripped 2 bases from V and 0 bases from J, with 5 bases between. There are 14 residues in the CDR3. This CDR3 is CASSPGNSNQPQHF. CDR3 coding DNA: TGTGCCAGCTCACCAGGTAATAGCAATCAGCCCCAGCATTTT.

A few counts support this clone. This chain connects TRBV6-6 to TRBJ2-2; D ambiguous. This CDR3 has 12 residues. V was clipped by 2 bases and J by 6 bases, with 4 bases between them. CDR1 is MNHNY and CDR2 is SVGAGI in the germline V gene (reference sequence). CDR3 sequence: CASSYDPGELFF. The CDR3 DNA follows: TGTGCCAGCAGTTACGATCCCGGGGAGCTGTTTTTT.